The rows below give T cell receptor beta chains drawn from one sample of a study of T cell responses to AZD1222 COVID-19 vaccine. The data were produced by immunoSEQ multiplex PCR, yet TCRdb's version contains in-frame clones alone and is incomplete. The repertoire holds just under 90,000 clones, with 88% as singletons. Sequenced here: peripheral blood, sampled on day 0 of AZD1222 vaccination. The receptors were gathered from an adult in good health. Both conserved end residues are part of each CDR3. The order of the fields is V gene, clone size, D gene, J gene, CDR3 protein, CDR3 DNA. The D gene is left open where the match is weak. Not all rows give a size; the values are once, few, many and, for expanded clones, a class.

V: TRBV5-4; size: few; D: TRBD2; J: TRBJ2-1; CDR3: CASSPRGGLEYNEQFF; DNA: TGTGCCAGCAGCCCAAGGGGGGGACTAGAGTACAATGAGCAGTTCTTC
V: TRBV4-3; size: .; D: .; J: TRBJ1-5; CDR3: CASSQDPYSNQPQHF; DNA: TGCGCCAGCAGCCAAGATCCCTATAGCAATCAGCCCCAGCATTTT
V: TRBV7-7; size: .; D: .; J: TRBJ2-1; CDR3: CASSPTESYNEQFF; DNA: TGTGCTAGCAGCCCCACGGAGTCCTACAATGAGCAGTTCTTC
V: TRBV11-2; size: .; D: TRBD1; J: TRBJ1-4; CDR3: CASSVGTGYEKLFF; DNA: TGTGCCAGCAGCGTCGGGACAGGGTATGAAAAACTGTTTTTT
V: TRBV27; size: .; D: .; J: TRBJ1-5; CDR3: CASRRGGGNQPQHF; DNA: TGTGCCAGCAGGAGAGGGGGGGGGAATCAGCCCCAGCATTTT
V: TRBV6-2/TRBV6-3; size: .; D: .; J: TRBJ1-5; CDR3: CASSYSAAIVPQHF; DNA: TGTGCCAGCAGTTACTCTGCTGCCATAGTGCCCCAGCATTTT
V: TRBV19; size: .; D: .; J: TRBJ2-7; CDR3: CASSAQGYEQYF; DNA: TGTGCCAGTAGTGCACAGGGATACGAGCAGTACTTC
V: TRBV5-5; size: .; D: .; J: TRBJ1-5; CDR3: CASSLDTNRSSNQPQHF; DNA: TGTGCCAGCAGCTTGGACACTAACAGGAGTAGCAATCAGCCCCAGCATTTT
V: TRBV19; size: .; D: TRBD1; J: TRBJ2-4; CDR3: CASTMTGQGKNIQYF; DNA: TGTGCCAGTACCATGACAGGGCAAGGGAAAAACATTCAGTACTTC
V: TRBV24-1; size: .; D: TRBD1; J: TRBJ2-2; CDR3: CATERDRGPRTGELFF; DNA: TGTGCCACCGAGAGAGACAGGGGGCCCCGCACCGGGGAGCTGTTTTTT
V: TRBV5-1; size: .; D: .; J: TRBJ1-1; CDR3: CASSLYGEAFF; DNA: TGCGCCAGCAGCTTGTATGGGGAAGCTTTCTTT
V: TRBV14; size: .; D: TRBD1; J: TRBJ1-4; CDR3: CASSPRIRAGGNEKLFF; DNA: TGTGCCAGCAGCCCACGGATTAGGGCAGGGGGGAATGAAAAACTGTTTTTT
V: TRBV5-1; size: .; D: .; J: TRBJ2-6; CDR3: CASSLVGLGSGANVLTF; DNA: TGCGCCAGCAGCTTGGTGGGACTGGGCTCTGGGGCCAACGTCCTGACTTTC
V: TRBV7-8; size: .; D: .; J: TRBJ2-1; CDR3: CASSRTATGLEPYNEQFF; DNA: TGTGCCAGCAGCCGAACCGCTACGGGACTTGAACCATACAATGAGCAGTTCTTC
V: TRBV19; size: few; D: .; J: TRBJ2-5; CDR3: CASSRGLQETQYF; DNA: TGTGCCAGTAGCCGGGGGCTCCAAGAGACCCAGTACTTC
V: TRBV12-3/TRBV12-4; size: many; D: .; J: TRBJ1-1; CDR3: CASSFGKNTEAFF; DNA: TGTGCCAGCAGTTTTGGAAAGAACACTGAAGCTTTCTTT
V: TRBV28; size: .; D: .; J: TRBJ1-6; CDR3: CASGLDSPLHF; DNA: TGTGCCAGCGGATTGGATTCACCCCTCCACTTT
V: TRBV28; size: .; D: TRBD2; J: TRBJ2-5; CDR3: CASSTSGIPPETQYF; DNA: TGTGCCAGCAGTACTAGCGGGATTCCTCCCGAGACCCAGTACTTC
V: TRBV4-2; size: .; D: .; J: TRBJ2-2; CDR3: CASSQDRRSGELFF; DNA: TGTGCCAGCAGCCAAGATAGGAGGTCCGGGGAGCTGTTTTTT
V: TRBV27; size: .; D: TRBD1; J: TRBJ1-3; CDR3: CASSLKGQAGNTIYF; DNA: TGTGCCAGCAGTTTAAAGGGACAGGCTGGAAACACCATATATTTT
V: TRBV6-6; size: .; D: TRBD1; J: TRBJ1-6; CDR3: CASSYFSGGEGSPLHF; DNA: TGTGCCAGCAGTTACTTTTCAGGGGGCGAGGGTTCACCCCTCCACTTT
V: TRBV7-2; size: .; D: .; J: TRBJ2-4; CDR3: CASSLVLILAKNIQYF; DNA: TGTGCCAGCAGCTTAGTTTTAATTTTAGCCAAAAACATTCAGTACTTC
V: TRBV6-5; size: .; D: TRBD1; J: TRBJ1-2; CDR3: CASSPLDRGRNGYTF; DNA: TGTGCCAGCAGTCCCCTGGACAGGGGGCGGAATGGCTACACCTTC
V: TRBV5-1; size: .; D: TRBD1; J: TRBJ1-1; CDR3: CASSLRDRGQDTEAFF; DNA: TGCGCCAGCAGCTTGAGGGACAGGGGGCAGGACACTGAAGCTTTCTTT
V: TRBV27; size: .; D: .; J: TRBJ2-6; CDR3: CASSRDGGTGANVLTF; DNA: TGTGCCAGCAGCCGGGACGGCGGGACTGGGGCCAACGTCCTGACTTTC